The rows below give T cell receptor beta chains drawn from one sample of a study of shared clonotypes between healthy human individuals. This table comes from immunoSEQ multiplex PCR, and its TCRdb copy is limited to in-frame clones, with some not included. The sample contains about 480,000 clones, roughly 85% of which appear only once. Sequenced sample: PBMCs. The receptor set was obtained from a middle-aged woman in good health. Some clones in this sample may be carry-over from other donors' samples. CDR3s include the opening cysteine and the closing phenylalanine or tryptophan. A D gene is named only where the DNA matches it firmly. A row's size may be missing; if present it is once, few, many or a size class.

j_call d_call clone_size v_call cdr3_aa cdr3_nt
TRBJ2-5 NA NA TRBV16 CASSPEDGETQYF TGTGCCAGCAGCCCGGAGGATGGGGAGACCCAGTACTTC
TRBJ2-1 NA NA TRBV21-1 CASSKNPGWLAGSGSYNEQFF TGTGCCAGCAGCAAAAACCCCGGGTGGCTAGCGGGGTCCGGATCCTACAATGAGCAGTTCTTC
TRBJ2-3 NA NA TRBV25-1 CASSENTDTQYF TGTGCCAGCAGTGAAAACACAGATACGCAGTATTTT
TRBJ2-2 TRBD1 NA TRBV30 CAWSLQGAVTGELFF TGTGCCTGGAGCTTACAGGGGGCGGTCACCGGGGAGCTGTTTTTT
TRBJ2-2 TRBD2 many TRBV9 CASSPWGGSTGELFF TGTGCCAGCAGCCCTTGGGGGGGTTCGACCGGGGAGCTGTTTTTT
TRBJ2-7 TRBD1 NA TRBV2 CASRGPGGYEQYF TGTGCCAGCAGGGGACCAGGGGGATACGAGCAGTACTTC
TRBJ1-1 TRBD1 NA TRBV6-1 CASSDAQILRGRTEAFF TGTGCCAGCAGTGACGCCCAAATACTCAGGGGGCGGACTGAAGCTTTCTTT
TRBJ1-5 NA NA TRBV18 CASSPPGKSQPQHF TGTGCCAGCTCACCACCGGGGAAAAGTCAGCCCCAGCATTTT
TRBJ1-2 NA NA TRBV5-6 CASSLEGGGYTF TGTGCCAGCAGCTTGGAAGGGGGTGGCTACACCTTC
TRBJ2-1 NA NA TRBV5-1 CASSSYNEQFF TGCGCCAGCAGTAGTTACAATGAGCAGTTCTTC
TRBJ2-5 NA NA TRBV18 CASSPEETQYF TGTGCCAGCTCACCAGAAGAGACCCAGTACTTC
TRBJ1-1 NA few TRBV9 CASSVGFANTEAFF TGTGCCAGCAGCGTAGGGTTTGCGAACACTGAAGCTTTCTTT
TRBJ2-2 TRBD1 NA TRBV2 CASSEWDRRTGELFF TGTGCCAGCAGTGAGTGGGACAGGAGGACCGGGGAGCTGTTTTTT
TRBJ1-5 NA NA TRBV27 CASSLFAGVGQPQHF TGTGCCAGCAGTTTATTTGCGGGGGTTGGACAGCCCCAGCATTTT
TRBJ2-1 NA NA TRBV14 CASSPTGRKYNEQFF TGTGCCAGCAGCCCGACGGGCCGAAAGTACAATGAGCAGTTCTTC
TRBJ2-4 NA NA TRBV5-6 CASSNVGRLLQYF TGTGCCAGCAGCAACGTGGGACGGCTTCTTCAGTACTTC
TRBJ2-4 NA NA TRBV7-6 CASIFWAKNIQYF TGTGCCAGCATCTTCTGGGCCAAAAACATTCAGTACTTC
TRBJ1-1 TRBD1 NA TRBV5-1 CASSGLQGASNTEAFF TGCGCCAGCAGCGGATTACAGGGGGCATCGAACACTGAAGCTTTCTTT
TRBJ1-2 NA NA TRBV18 CASSSQGKVYGYTF TGTGCCAGCTCCTCGCAGGGGAAGGTCTATGGCTACACCTTC
TRBJ1-3 NA NA TRBV7-2 CASSLVGDTIYF TGTGCCAGCAGCTTAGTAGGGGACACCATATATTTT
TRBJ2-3 TRBD2 NA TRBV9 CASSGTGSPLLAGASTDTQYF TGTGCCAGCTCCGGGACAGGGTCGCCCCTACTAGCGGGAGCGAGCACAGATACGCAGTATTTT
TRBJ2-7 TRBD1 NA TRBV5-1 CASSLMTGDTREQYF TGCGCCAGCAGCTTGATGACAGGGGACACGAGGGAGCAGTACTTC
TRBJ1-2 TRBD1 few TRBV29-1 CSAPQGASGYTF TGCAGCGCTCCACAGGGGGCGTCTGGCTACACCTTC
TRBJ2-7 TRBD1 NA TRBV15 CATSRFAGQGVSSYEQYF TGTGCCACCAGCAGGTTTGCGGGACAGGGTGTAAGTTCCTACGAGCAGTACTTC
TRBJ2-3 NA NA TRBV6-1 CASRVGGAQYF TGTGCCAGCCGGGTAGGGGGAGCGCAGTATTTT
TRBJ2-5 NA once TRBV29-1 CSVEIETQYF TGCAGCGTTGAGATAGAGACCCAGTACTTC
TRBJ2-2 TRBD2 NA TRBV5-1 CASSRAGTSVTGELFF TGCGCCAGCAGCCGAGCCGGGACTAGCGTCACCGGGGAGCTGTTTTTT
TRBJ2-2 NA NA TRBV5-1 CASSLVTDSYTGELFF TGCGCCAGCAGCTTGGTGACAGACTCTTACACCGGGGAGCTGTTTTTT
TRBJ2-7 NA few TRBV11-2 CASKTPRGGYEQYF TGTGCCAGCAAAACCCCGAGAGGGGGGTACGAGCAGTACTTC
TRBJ2-3 NA few TRBV7-3 CASSLEVWGPQYF TGTGCCAGCAGCTTAGAAGTTTGGGGGCCACAGTATTTT
TRBJ2-5 NA NA TRBV7-9 CASSFQETQYF TGTGCCAGCAGCTTTCAAGAGACCCAGTACTTC
TRBJ2-7 TRBD2 few TRBV6-5 CASSYQTSSGSYEQYF TGTGCCAGCAGTTACCAAACGTCTAGCGGGAGTTACGAGCAGTACTTC
TRBJ2-3 NA NA TRBV18 CASSPNQLGGDTQYF TGTGCCAGCTCACCAAACCAACTTGGGGGGGATACGCAGTATTTT
TRBJ1-1 NA NA TRBV7-3 CASSSGRLNTEAFF TGTGCCAGCAGCTCCGGGCGGCTGAACACTGAAGCTTTCTTT
TRBJ2-1 NA NA TRBV7-9 CASSPGQAGSYNEQFF TGTGCCAGCAGCCCCGGCCAGGCGGGGTCCTACAATGAGCAGTTCTTC
TRBJ2-7 NA NA TRBV19 CASSNPGLRDEQYF TGTGCCAGTAGTAACCCCGGACTAAGGGACGAGCAGTACTTC
TRBJ2-3 TRBD2 once TRBV9 CASSVAGLAGPDTQYF TGTGCCAGCAGCGTAGCGGGACTAGCGGGACCAGATACGCAGTATTTT
TRBJ1-1 TRBD1 few TRBV6-5 CASSRDRANTEAFF TGTGCCAGCAGTCGGGACAGGGCTAACACTGAAGCTTTCTTT
TRBJ2-7 NA NA TRBV6-6 CASSPHRDEQYF TGTGCCAGCAGCCCCCACCGTGACGAGCAGTACTTC
TRBJ2-7 TRBD1 many TRBV2 CASRGDRDEQYF TGTGCCAGCAGGGGAGACAGGGACGAGCAGTACTTC
TRBJ2-2 NA NA TRBV5-1 CASSPQDPSTGELFF TGCGCCAGCAGCCCCCAAGATCCCTCCACCGGGGAGCTGTTTTTT
TRBJ2-1 NA NA TRBV11-2 CASSLDRLNEQFF TGTGCCAGCAGCTTAGATCGTTTGAATGAGCAGTTCTTC
TRBJ2-6 NA once TRBV27 CASSSRRASGANVLTF TGTGCCAGCAGTTCCCGTAGGGCCTCTGGGGCCAACGTCCTGACTTTC
TRBJ2-2 TRBD2 NA TRBV5-1 CASSLGLAGLLNTGELFF TGCGCCAGCAGCCTTGGACTAGCGGGACTTTTGAACACCGGGGAGCTGTTTTTT